This T cell receptor (beta chain) was observed in a study of cytomegalovirus exposure and HLA in healthy donors. J was trimmed by 6 bases and V by 5 bases; bases with no gene match: 3. CDR3 length: 14 amino acids. CDR1 is MNHNY, CDR2 SVGAGI, per germline (reference sequence). This PCR relied on a set of 60 Vbeta primers and 13 Jbeta primers. Method: immunoSEQ multiplex PCR; TCRdb's copy keeps in-frame clones and lacks some. The sample lists 160,000 or so clones; roughly 80% were seen once. The sequence was collected from a middle-aged man in good health and CMV-seronegative. This sequence joins TRBV6-6 and TRBJ1-6; TRBD1 matches at 8 bases. The source material was PBMCs. CDR3 sequence reads: CASSRTGTNSPLHF. In DNA form, the CDR3 reads TGTGCCAGCAGTCGGACAGGGACTAATTCACCCCTCCACTTT.